These T cell receptor beta chains were read from a single sample in a study of technical replicates of blood from a handful of donors. TCRdb keeps only in-frame clones here, not all; method: immunoSEQ multiplex PCR. The sample has roughly 80,000 clones; 89% are singletons. Input material: T cells isolated from PBMCs. These receptors all stem from a human donor in good health. CDR3s include the opening cysteine and the closing phenylalanine or tryptophan. A D gene is named only where the DNA matches it firmly.

J,D,V,DNA,CDR3
TRBJ1-2,-,TRBV5-1,TGCGCCAGCAGTAGAGGGCTCGGAGACTATGGCTACACCTTC,CASSRGLGDYGYTF
TRBJ2-1,TRBD1,TRBV7-2,TGTGCCAGCAGCCGAGACAGGGGCGCCTACAATGAGCAGTTCTTC,CASSRDRGAYNEQFF
TRBJ1-2,-,TRBV6-5,TGTGCCAGCAGTACCGGTCTGTATGGCTACACCTTC,CASSTGLYGYTF
TRBJ1-1,-,TRBV9,TGTGCCAGCAGCGTAGAGCTGGGCTTGAACACTGAAGCTTTCTTT,CASSVELGLNTEAFF
TRBJ1-2,TRBD1,TRBV30,TGTGCCTGGGACAGGGGCAGGGGCTACACCTTC,CAWDRGRGYTF
TRBJ2-2,-,TRBV11-2,TGTGCCAGCAGCTTCACCTACTACGCGGGAAACACCGGGGAGCTGTTTTTT,CASSFTYYAGNTGELFF
TRBJ2-7,-,TRBV5-6,TGTGCCAGCAGCTTGGCGGACTCCCGGTGGTACGAGCAGTACTTC,CASSLADSRWYEQYF
TRBJ1-2,TRBD1,TRBV6-4,TGTGCCAGCAGTGACCCCGGGACAGGGGTTGGCTACACCTTC,CASSDPGTGVGYTF
TRBJ2-7,TRBD2,TRBV4-2,TGTGCCAGCAGCCAAGAGACAGCGGGAGAGCACTACGAGCAGTACTTC,CASSQETAGEHYEQYF
TRBJ2-1,-,TRBV19,TGTGCCAGTAGTATGGTCAGCTCCTACAATGAGCAGTTCTTC,CASSMVSSYNEQFF
TRBJ2-3,TRBD2,TRBV27,TGTGCCAGCAGTCCCACCGTCGGACTAGCCCACCCTAGGGCAGATACGCAGTATTTT,CASSPTVGLAHPRADTQYF
TRBJ1-1,-,TRBV5-1,TGCGCCAGCAGCGCCACCCTACTGAGGACTGAAGCTTTCTTT,CASSATLLRTEAFF
TRBJ2-2,TRBD2,TRBV9,TGTGCCAGCAGCGTACAAAATTTAGCGGGAGGGTTATTAGGGGAGCTGTTTTTT,CASSVQNLAGGLLGELFF
TRBJ2-7,-,TRBV18,TGTGCCAGCTCAAAGGTACCCCAGAAGGAGCGGTACTTC,CASSKVPQKERYF
TRBJ2-1,-,TRBV6-4,TGTGCCAGCAGTGAGCACGGGACACTCAATGAGCAGTTCTTC,CASSEHGTLNEQFF
TRBJ1-1,TRBD1,TRBV7-6,TGTGCCAGCAGCTTAAATCTGGGACAGGACCAAGCTTTCTTT,CASSLNLGQDQAFF
TRBJ1-4,-,TRBV12-5,TGTGCTAGTGGCCCAGGGCAAGCAACTAATGAAAAACTGTTTTTT,CASGPGQATNEKLFF
TRBJ2-7,TRBD2,TRBV29-1,TGCAGCGTTCAGGGTTCGGGGGGCTACGAGCAGTACTTC,CSVQGSGGYEQYF
TRBJ2-2,-,TRBV6-5,TGTGCCAGCAGCACTACAGGGTACTCGGCCGGGGAGCTGTTTTTT,CASSTTGYSAGELFF
TRBJ2-1,-,TRBV28,TGTGCCAGCAGTTTACTAACAGGCCGCTCCTACAATGAGCAGTTCTTC,CASSLLTGRSYNEQFF
TRBJ1-5,TRBD1,TRBV27,TGTGCCACCACTTCGACAGGGAAGAGCAATCAGCCCCAGCATTTT,CATTSTGKSNQPQHF
TRBJ1-5,TRBD1,TRBV18,TGTGCCAGCTCACCTCTCGGACAGGGCAATCAGCCCCAGCATTTT,CASSPLGQGNQPQHF
TRBJ1-3,TRBD1,TRBV6-5,TGTGCCAGCAGCGCGACAGGGTCCAGCACCATATATTTT,CASSATGSSTIYF
TRBJ2-3,TRBD1,TRBV10-3,TGTGCCATCAGTTCTGGGGACAGGGGGCTGGCAGATACGCAGTATTTT,CAISSGDRGLADTQYF
TRBJ2-7,-,TRBV27,TGTGCCACTTCGCCGGCAGGGCCAGAGTACTACGAGCAGTACTTC,CATSPAGPEYYEQYF
TRBJ1-1,-,TRBV9,TGTGCCAGCAGCGTAGCGGGGGGACAGAACACTGAAGCTTTCTTT,CASSVAGGQNTEAFF
TRBJ2-7,TRBD1,TRBV7-9,TGTGCCAGCAGCACTAATAGGGACAGGCCGATTCCCGAGCAGTACTTC,CASSTNRDRPIPEQYF
TRBJ2-7,-,TRBV27,TGTGCCAGCAGTTTAGGAGACAGAGGCTACGAGCAGTACTTC,CASSLGDRGYEQYF
TRBJ1-2,-,TRBV29-1,TGCAGCGTTGAGTACAGAGACTATGGCTACACCTTC,CSVEYRDYGYTF
TRBJ2-1,-,TRBV7-3,TGTGCCAGCAGCCCACTAAACAATGAGCAGTTCTTC,CASSPLNNEQFF
TRBJ2-7,TRBD2,TRBV7-2,TGTGCCAGCAGCTCTACCCGTGGGACTAGCGGGAGGGCCTACGAGCAGTACTTC,CASSSTRGTSGRAYEQYF
TRBJ2-1,TRBD2,TRBV18,TGTGCCAGCTCACTCATAGCGGGAGGGCCTAACAATGAGCAGTTCTTC,CASSLIAGGPNNEQFF
TRBJ2-1,TRBD2,TRBV29-1,TGCAGCGGCGGGACTAGCGGGAGCAATGAGCAGTTCTTC,CSGGTSGSNEQFF
TRBJ2-7,-,TRBV9,TGTGCCAGCGCGCTCAGGGGAGAGCCCTACGAGCAGTACTTC,CASALRGEPYEQYF
TRBJ2-7,-,TRBV10-3,TGTGCCATCAGTCAGGGGGGAAAATACGAGCAGTACTTC,CAISQGGKYEQYF
TRBJ2-7,TRBD2,TRBV7-2,TGTGCCAGCAGCTTAGCGGGAGGGACCTACGAGCAGTACTTC,CASSLAGGTYEQYF
TRBJ1-5,-,TRBV5-5,TGTGCCAGCAGCCCGACGGGGGACCAGCCCCAGCATTTT,CASSPTGDQPQHF
TRBJ2-2,TRBD2,TRBV7-2,TGTGCCAGCTCGTACGGGGGGGGCACCGGGGAGCTGTTTTTT,CASSYGGGTGELFF
TRBJ2-1,TRBD2,TRBV2,TGTGCCAGCAGTGTTGGCGGGAGGGCCGAAAATGAGCAGTTCTTC,CASSVGGRAENEQFF